This T cell receptor beta chain came from a study of T cell repertoires in cytomegalovirus infection. Study as a whole: Indicated by public TCR beta signatures were CMV infection and matching HLA type.

TCRdb re-derived calls from the reads in MiXCR, one entry per CDR3 protein. The repertoire holds around 740,000 distinct CDR3 sequences, with about 40% as singletons. In its sample, this clonotype was seen a few times. The antigen remains undetermined. Findings and caveats of the study: In two of eight donors, the top clonotype was HLA-C-restricted CMV-specific.

This clonotype originated in a human donor in good health (CMV status not recorded). Some clones in this sample may be carry-over from other donors' samples. Sequenced input: PBMCs.

Written as DNA, the CDR3 is TGCAGTGCTAGATCTCTAATACAGGGAACCTACGAGCAGTACTTC. Its translation is CSARSLIQGTYEQYF. V is TRBV20-1 and J is TRBJ2-7; the D gene is possibly TRBD1 (6 bases). V lost 2 bases, J lost 2 bases, and 16 bases lay in between. This CDR3 is 15 amino acids long. CDR1 is DFQATT, CDR2 SNEGSKA, per germline (reference sequence).